The 15 T cell receptor beta chains presented below share a single source sample, sequenced in a study of post-analysis software for immune sequencing data. These receptors have no identified antigens. General study findings and limits: Compared with controls, patients had more of roughly five TRBV segments, including TRBV5-6, TRBV5-1 and TRBV20-1.

The authors incorporated unique molecular identifiers into the TCR beta cDNA libraries. TCRdb reprocessed the PCR reads with MiXCR, giving one entry per CDR3 protein. The sample consists of fewer than 900,000 distinct CDR3 sequences, approximately 44% of them appearing once. Sequencing used blood. Receptors originate from a girl aged 10-17 years with multiple sclerosis.

The rearrangement uses TRBV5-5 and TRBJ1-2, with no clear D. CDR1 is SGHKS and CDR2 is YYEKEE in the germline V gene (reference sequence). The CDR3 contains 15 residues. Trimming removed 1 base at V and 4 bases at J, with 14 bases between. CDR3: CASSLWPRGAYGYTF. For the CDR3, the DNA is TGTGCCAGCAGCTTGTGGCCGCGAGGCGCCTATGGCTACACCTTC.

V usage is TRBV2 and J usage is TRBJ2-7; D not certain. Germline loops: CDR1 SNHLY, CDR2 FYNNEI. The CDR3 consists of 15 residues. Between the trimmed V and J ends, which lost 7 bases and 2 bases, there was a span of 18 bases. CDR3 nucleotide sequence: TGTGCCAGCAATGCGGCCGAGATGGGCACCTACGAGCAGTACTTC. Residues: CASNAAEMGTYEQYF.

The genes are TRBV5-1 and TRBJ2-4; either TRBD1 or TRBD2 may fit D (5 bases each). CDR3 length equals 14 residues. CDR1 is SGHRS and CDR2 is YFSETQ in the germline V gene. V lost 0 bases and J 13 bases, leaving 17 bases between the germline ends. The CDR3 region has the DNA TGCGCCAGCAGCTTGGCCGCTGGGAAAGGGGAGCAGTACTTC. This sequence encodes CASSLAAGKGEQYF.

The chain recombines TRBV28 with TRBJ2-5; D is perhaps TRBD2 (5 bases). V was shortened by 2 bases and J by 4 bases, with 11 bases between the two germline ends. The CDR3 length is 14 residues. Germline V gene sequence: CDR1 MDHEN, CDR2 SYDVKM. The CDR3 DNA follows: TGTGCCAGCAGTTTAATCGGGGTCGGAGAGACCCAGTACTTC. Its protein product is CASSLIGVGETQYF.

The table lists this clonotype with a few counts. At one of its ends the junction is not consistent with the germline gene, which may arise from a read error. CDR3 in amino acids: CATSEMGNQETQYF. DNA for the CDR3: TGTGCCACCAGTGAGATGGGAAACCAGGAGACCCAGTACTTC. The V and J genes are TRBV24-1 and TRBJ2-5; no firm D call. Germline V gene data show CDR1 as KGHDR and CDR2 as SFDVKD. The CDR3 spans 14 residues.

The chain uses TRBV11-2 and TRBJ1-2, with D possibly being TRBD1 (5 bases). The CDR3 covers 15 residues. Germline values: CDR1 SGHAT, CDR2 FQNNGV. The V gene lost 1 base and the J gene lost 0 bases, with 9 bases spanning the gap. The CDR3 here is CASSLGGDPNYGYTF. The CDR3 nucleotides are TGTGCCAGCAGCTTAGGGGGGGACCCTAACTATGGCTACACCTTC.

The CDR3 here is CASSPPRSRGLEETQYF. CDR3 nucleotides: TGTGCCAGCTCACCACCCAGGTCCCGGGGGCTAGAAGAGACCCAGTACTTC. The chain has TRBV18 and TRBJ2-5; D assignment may be TRBD1 or TRBD2 (6 bases each). The germline V and J ends were trimmed by 0 bases and 3 bases, with 17 bases remaining between them. The germline CDR1 and CDR2 sequences are KGHSH and LQKENI. The CDR3 extends over 17 amino acids.

This clonotype was seen a few times. The chain has TRBV20-1 and TRBJ2-3; D gene ambiguous. There are 12 residues in the CDR3. Germline V CDR1 and CDR2: DFQATT, SNEGSKA (reference sequence). V was cut by 3 bases and J by 6 bases, with 10 bases left in between. As DNA, the CDR3 is TGCAGTGCTAGGGTGGCTTCGGATACGCAGTATTTT. Encoded protein: CSARVASDTQYF.

J is TRBJ2-7 and V is TRBV27; 11 bases are shared with TRBD1. V trimming: 10 bases; J trimming: 2 bases; junction bases outside the gene matches: 7. Looked up from germline, CDR1 is MNHEY and CDR2 is SMNVEV (reference sequence). This CDR3 is 14 amino acids long. CDR3 nucleotide sequence: TGTGCCACAGGGACAGGGGGGATCCCCTACGAGCAGTACTTC. It yields the protein CATGTGGIPYEQYF.

The genes are TRBV6-1 and TRBJ2-7, with a weak D call TRBD1 (5 bases). With 2 bases removed from V and 12 bases from J, the gap between germline ends came to 14 bases. The CDR3 sequence is 12 residues long. Looked up from germline, CDR1 is MNHNS and CDR2 is SASEGT. CDR3 nucleotide sequence: TGTGCCAGCAGTGAACCCAGGGAAGGTCGGTACTTC. It is translated as CASSEPREGRYF.

The chain carries TRBV20-1 and TRBJ2-5; D is ambiguous. Germline lookup yields CDR1 DFQATT and CDR2 SNEGSKA (reference sequence). The CDR3 runs 10 residues. The germline V and J ends were trimmed by 0 bases and 11 bases, with 7 bases remaining between them. The CDR3 region is CSARESKQYF. The CDR3 nucleotides read TGCAGTGCTAGAGAAAGCAAGCAGTACTTC.

The chain links TRBV27 to TRBJ2-1; D not certain. The CDR3 covers 15 residues. V was trimmed by 6 bases and J by 1 base, leaving 13 bases between them. Germline assignment: CDR1 MNHEY and CDR2 SMNVEV (reference sequence). The CDR3 sequence is CASSQRTGSYNEQFF. CDR3 nucleotides: TGTGCCAGCAGCCAAAGAACCGGTTCCTACAATGAGCAGTTCTTC.

V usage is TRBV5-4 and J usage is TRBJ2-7; TRBD2 agrees at 14 bases. V shed 5 bases and J 5 bases; nucleotides not matched to a gene: 12. CDR1 is SGHNT and CDR2 is YYREEE in the germline V gene (reference sequence). The CDR3 has 17 amino acids. The CDR3 here is CASSFNWTSGRLNEQYF. CDR3 DNA: TGTGCCAGCAGTTTTAATTGGACTAGCGGGAGGCTCAACGAGCAGTACTTC.

This clonotype has just a few counts. The V and J genes are TRBV7-2 and TRBJ2-3; D is ambiguous. Germline CDR1 and CDR2: SGHTA and FQGNSA. The CDR3 consists of 16 residues. The V gene lost 2 bases and the J gene lost 2 bases, with 14 bases spanning the gap. CDR3 nucleotide sequence: TGTGCCAGCAGCTTACTTGGGGTCCAGGTCACAGATACGCAGTATTTT. Translation gives CASSLLGVQVTDTQYF.

The chain combines TRBV10-3 with TRBJ2-7, with D perhaps TRBD1 or TRBD2 (5 bases each). With 3 bases removed from V and 4 bases from J, the gap between germline ends came to 16 bases. The CDR3 spans 15 residues. Germline values: CDR1 ENHRY, CDR2 SYGVKD. The CDR3 DNA reads as TGTGCCATCAGTGATGTGGGGGAAAAACGGTACGAGCAGTACTTC. This encodes CAISDVGEKRYEQYF.